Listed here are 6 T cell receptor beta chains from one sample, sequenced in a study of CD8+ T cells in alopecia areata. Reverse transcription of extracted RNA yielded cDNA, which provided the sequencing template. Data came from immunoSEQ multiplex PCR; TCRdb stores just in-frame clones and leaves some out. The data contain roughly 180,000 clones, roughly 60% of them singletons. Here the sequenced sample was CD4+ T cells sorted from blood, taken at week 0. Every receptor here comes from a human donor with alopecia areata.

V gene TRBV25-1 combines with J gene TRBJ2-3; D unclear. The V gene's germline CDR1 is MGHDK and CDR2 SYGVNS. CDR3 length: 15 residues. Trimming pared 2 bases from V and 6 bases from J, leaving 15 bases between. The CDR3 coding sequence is TGTGCCAGCAGTGAAGGTACGACAAGCCGGGATACGCAGTATTTT. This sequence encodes CASSEGTTSRDTQYF.

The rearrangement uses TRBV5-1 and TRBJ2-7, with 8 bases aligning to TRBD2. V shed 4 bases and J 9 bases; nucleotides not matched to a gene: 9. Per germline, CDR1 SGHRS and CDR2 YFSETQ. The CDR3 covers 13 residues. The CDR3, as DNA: TGCGCCAGCAGCAGCGGGGGCCAAGGGTGGCAGTACTTC. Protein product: CASSSGGQGWQYF.

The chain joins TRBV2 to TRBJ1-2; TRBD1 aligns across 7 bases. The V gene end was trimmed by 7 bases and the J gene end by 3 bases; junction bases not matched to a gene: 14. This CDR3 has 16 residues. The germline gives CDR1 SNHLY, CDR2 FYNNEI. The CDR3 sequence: CASNWETGIADYGYTF. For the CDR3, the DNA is TGTGCCAGCAATTGGGAGACAGGGATTGCGGACTATGGCTACACCTTC.

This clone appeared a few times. The CDR3 DNA is TGTGCCGTCGGGAAATCCACAGATACGCAGTATTTT. Encoded protein: CAVGKSTDTQYF. The V gene is TRBV10-3, the J gene TRBJ2-3; D perhaps matches TRBD2 (5 bases). From germline, CDR1 is ENHRY and CDR2 SYGVKD. The CDR3 length is 12 residues. Trimming took 11 bases from V and 2 from J, leaving 11 bases between them.

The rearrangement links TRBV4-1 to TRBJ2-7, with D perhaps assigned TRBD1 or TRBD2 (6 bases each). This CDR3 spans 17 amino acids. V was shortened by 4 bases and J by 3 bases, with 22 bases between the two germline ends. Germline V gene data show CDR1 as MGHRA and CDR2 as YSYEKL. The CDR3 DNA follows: TGCGCCAGCAGCCGATCGTGGAGGAGGGGGAAGGTCTACGAGCAGTACTTC. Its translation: CASSRSWRRGKVYEQYF.

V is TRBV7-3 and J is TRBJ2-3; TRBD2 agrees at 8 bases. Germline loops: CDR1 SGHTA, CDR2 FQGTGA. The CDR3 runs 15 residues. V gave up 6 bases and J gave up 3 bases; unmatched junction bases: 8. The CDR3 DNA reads TGTGCCAGCAGAATGTCGGGGGGGCCGACAGATACGCAGTATTTT. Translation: CASRMSGGPTDTQYF.